One and the same sample provided the 26 T cell receptor beta chains below, sequenced in a study of identical twins. TCRdb processed the 5' RACE reads anew with MiXCR; each CDR3 protein has one entry. The sample has 220,000 or so distinct CDR3 sequences; roughly 7% are singletons. Separately, the same data were catalogued under a study of yellow fever vaccine responses in identical twins.

Sequenced: memory (CD45RO+) T cells sorted from blood. These receptors came from a young woman in good health.

This rearrangement joins TRBV4-1 to TRBJ2-7; TRBD2 matches at 7 bases. J gave up 9 bases and V 6 bases, and 11 bases lay outside the gene matches. This CDR3 has 13 residues. Germline assignment: CDR1 MGHRA and CDR2 YSYEKL. In DNA, the CDR3 is TGCGCCAGCAGTCGCGGGGAGGGGCAGAGGCAGTACGTC. Protein product: CASSRGEGQRQYV.

Concerning this clonotype itself: It may be a read error: a sequence one base away is much more abundant. The chain carries TRBV11-3 and TRBJ1-1, with a weak D call TRBD1 (5 bases). Trimming removed 5 bases from V and 7 bases from J, with 17 bases in between. Germline V CDR1 and CDR2: SGHNT, YENEEA. The CDR3 runs 14 residues. In DNA form, the CDR3 reads TGTGCCAGCAGCCATGCCGGGACGGGAATTGAAGCTTTCTTT. This sequence encodes CASSHAGTGIEAFF.

In this sample, this clonotype turned up many times. J is TRBJ2-1 and V is TRBV4-2; 10 bases align to TRBD2. The CDR3 consists of 17 residues. V was clipped by 2 bases and J by 4 bases; unmatched bases: 8. Per the germline V gene, CDR1 is LGHNA and CDR2 is YNFKEQ. The CDR3 is CASSQRSLAGNYNEQFF. In DNA, the CDR3 is TGTGCCAGCAGCCAACGTTCACTAGCGGGGAATTACAATGAGCAGTTCTTC.

V and J are TRBV4-1 and TRBJ1-5, with TRBD1 matching over 7 bases. CDR1 MGHRA and CDR2 YSYEKL come from the germline V gene. V lost 2 bases to trimming and J lost 6 bases; unmatched junction nucleotides: 7. The CDR3 extends over 15 amino acids. CDR3 bases: TGCGCCAGCAGCCAATCAACACAGGGGAGTCAGCCCCAGCATTTT. It specifies CASSQSTQGSQPQHF.

This clonotype has ten or more counts. This rearrangement joins TRBV7-9 to TRBJ2-3; 9 bases match TRBD2. Trimming took 4 bases from V and 0 from J; bases not matched to a gene: 5. This CDR3 is 16 amino acids long. CDR1 is SEHNR and CDR2 is FQNEAQ in the germline V gene (reference sequence). The CDR3 reads CASSSPTSGSTDTQYF. CDR3 bases: TGTGCCAGCAGCTCCCCGACTAGCGGAAGCACAGATACGCAGTATTTT.

Only a few counts were recorded for this clonotype. The chain joins TRBV14 to TRBJ2-6, with 9 nucleotides matching TRBD2. The germline V gene has CDR1 SGHDN and CDR2 FVKESK. V gave up 3 bases and J gave up 0 bases; unmatched junction bases: 3. This CDR3 has 17 amino acids. DNA for the CDR3: TGTGCCAGCAGCCACGCGGGACTAGCCTCTGGGGCCAACGTCCTGACTTTC. Its protein product is CASSHAGLASGANVLTF.

The V and J genes are TRBV20-1 and TRBJ1-2, with unresolved D. Trimming removed 6 bases at V and 1 base at J, with 9 bases between. The CDR3 contains 12 residues. Germline loops: CDR1 DFQATT, CDR2 SNEGSKA (reference sequence). The CDR3 bases are TGCAGTGCCACAGCCTTTAACTATGGCTACACCTTC. It codes for CSATAFNYGYTF.

This clonotype was seen at least ten times. This rearrangement joins TRBV12-3 or TRBV12-4 to TRBJ1-5, with D uncertain. The V and J ends lost 8 bases and 1 base respectively, with 12 bases between them. The CDR3 length is 14 residues. This chain's CDR3 is CASGMATSNQPQHF. The CDR3 DNA sequence: TGTGCCAGCGGGATGGCGACGAGCAATCAGCCCCAGCATTTT.

This clonotype was picked up a small number of times. This rearrangement joins TRBV2 to TRBJ2-2, with TRBD1 matching over 9 bases. Germline-derived CDR1 and CDR2 are SNHLY and FYNNEI. J lost 0 bases, V lost 5 bases, and 10 bases had no gene match. This CDR3 contains 18 residues. DNA for the CDR3: TGTGCCAGCAGTACCTACGGACAGGGGAAAACGAACACCGGGGAGCTGTTTTTT. It codes for CASSTYGQGKTNTGELFF.

This clonotype showed up just a few times. This chain connects TRBV20-1 to TRBJ1-1, with 7 bases matching TRBD1. CDR3 length equals 15 residues. From germline, CDR1 is DFQATT and CDR2 SNEGSKA (reference sequence). The V and J ends lost 0 bases and 0 bases, in that order; junction bases with no gene match: 4. CDR3 loop: CSARDGTVMNTEAFF. Written as DNA, the CDR3 is TGCAGTGCTAGAGATGGGACAGTTATGAACACTGAAGCTTTCTTT.

The sample holds many counts of this clonotype. The chain employs TRBV5-1 and TRBJ2-2; 10 bases fit TRBD2. The CDR3 spans 21 residues. J lost 3 bases, V lost 4 bases, and 21 bases had no gene match. The germline V gene encodes CDR1 SGHRS and CDR2 YFSETQ. The chain's CDR3 is CASSGGLTAGGPLMYTGELFF. The CDR3 DNA reads TGCGCCAGCAGCGGGGGACTAACAGCGGGGGGGCCTTTGATGTACACCGGGGAGCTGTTTTTT. The full variable domain, with the rest looked up from reference TRBV5-1 and TRBJ2-2, is KAGVTQTPRYLIKTRGQQVTLSCSPISGHRSVSWYQQTPGQGLQFLFEYFSETQRNKGNFPGRFSGRQFSNSRSEMNVSTLELGDSALYLCASSGGLTAGGPLMYTGELFFGEGSRLTVL.

This clonotype has only a few counts. The gene calls are TRBV11-2 and TRBJ1-1; D ambiguous. V dropped 2 bases and J dropped 8 bases, with 18 bases sitting between them. From germline, CDR1 is SGHAT and CDR2 FQNNGV. CDR3 length equals 15 residues. This chain's CDR3 is CASSLRSEAQTEAFF. The CDR3 nucleotides are TGTGCCAGCAGCTTACGGTCCGAGGCCCAGACAGAAGCTTTCTTT.

This clonotype was counted at least ten times. CDR3 nucleotides: TGTGCCAGCAGCCCCATGGGAGGTAGCACCGGGGAGCTGTTTTTT. Its translation: CASSPMGGSTGELFF. V is TRBV6-1 and J is TRBJ2-2; D is possibly TRBD2 (6 bases). Trimming left V 6 bases short and J 4 bases short, with 15 bases between. In germline, CDR1 is MNHNS, CDR2 SASEGT. The CDR3 is 15 amino acids.

This chain joins TRBV28 and TRBJ2-7, with 14 bases aligning to TRBD2. Losses at the gene ends were 8 bases for V and 6 bases for J; bases not matched to a gene: 12. The CDR3 covers 16 residues. CDR1 and CDR2 from the germline V gene are MDHEN and SYDVKM. The CDR3 DNA sequence: TGTGCCAGCCGAGGACTAGCGGGAGGTGATCTTCTCGAGCAGTACTTC. It encodes CASRGLAGGDLLEQYF.

This clonotype was picked up a small number of times. The chain recombines TRBV2 with TRBJ2-7; D gene unclear. Germline V lookup: CDR1 SNHLY, CDR2 FYNNEI. Trimming shortened V by 6 bases and J by 0 bases, and 12 bases separated the two germline ends. The CDR3 length is 14 residues. The CDR3 DNA follows: TGTGCCAGCAGGGCTCTACAAAGCTCCTACGAGCAGTACTTC. Translation: CASRALQSSYEQYF.

This clonotype was recorded at least ten times. This chain links TRBV14 with TRBJ2-1; TRBD2 matches at 13 bases. Germline V gives CDR1 SGHDN, CDR2 FVKESK. The CDR3 runs 13 residues. Trimming cost V 7 bases and J 7 bases; bases outside gene matches: 1. CDR3 in DNA: TGTGCCAGCACGGGACTAGCGGGAAATGAGCAGTTCTTC. Protein: CASTGLAGNEQFF.

This clonotype was seen at least ten times. The rearrangement links TRBV5-1 to TRBJ1-1, with 11 bases that match TRBD1. Germline-derived CDR1 and CDR2 are SGHRS and YFSETQ. Germline trimming cut 0 bases from V and 0 bases from J; bases unmatched to any gene: 7. This CDR3 is 18 amino acids long. The CDR3 is CASSLVGTGGGMNTEAFF. CDR3 nucleotide sequence: TGCGCCAGCAGCTTGGTCGGGACAGGGGGAGGCATGAACACTGAAGCTTTCTTT.

Notes on this clonotype: Since a much larger clone is just one base distant, this may be a read error. This chain links TRBV20-1 with TRBJ2-5, with D perhaps TRBD2 (5 bases). This CDR3 is 15 amino acids long. Germline V gives CDR1 DFQATT, CDR2 SNEGSKA (reference sequence). CDR3 sequence reads: CCASSRTGVEETQYF. In nucleotides, the CDR3 is TGCTGTGCTAGTTCGAGGACTGGGGTTGAAGAGACCCAGTACTTC.

With respect to this clonotype: It may be a read error: a sequence one base away is much more abundant. The CDR3 loop reads CASSQGIAGSSYNEQYF. CDR3 sequence (DNA): TGTGCCAGCAGCCAAGGAATAGCGGGAAGCTCCTACAATGAGCAGTACTTC. The V gene is TRBV3-1, the J gene TRBJ2-1, with 8 bases that match TRBD2. Gene TRBJ2-7 matches the end of the DNA better, so the J call may be wrong. The CDR3 contains 17 residues. Germline V lookup: CDR1 LGHDT, CDR2 YNNKEL (reference sequence).

This clonotype appeared a few times. The chain combines TRBV20-1 with TRBJ2-7; 9 bases agree with TRBD2. This CDR3 is 16 amino acids long. Trimming at V came to 4 bases and at J to 3 bases, leaving 13 bases not matched to a gene. In germline, CDR1 is DFQATT, CDR2 SNEGSKA (reference sequence). The CDR3 DNA reads as TGCAGTGCTATACCCCCCTATAGCGGGAGTAGCTACGAGCAGTACTTC. It encodes CSAIPPYSGSSYEQYF.

This clonotype was picked up many times. V and J are TRBV27 and TRBJ2-7, with D unclear. V shed 7 bases and J shed 0 bases, with 1 base lying between them. This CDR3 contains 10 residues. Germline V lookup: CDR1 MNHEY, CDR2 SMNVEV (reference sequence). The CDR3 is CASTSYEQYV. CDR3 nucleotide sequence: TGTGCCAGCACCTCCTACGAGCAGTACGTC.

As for this clonotype: Just one base apart from a much larger clone, this may be a read error. Here the CDR3 reads CACSQDLGLAGGGETQYF. In nucleotides, the CDR3 is TGTGCCTGCAGCCAAGATCTTGGACTAGCGGGAGGCGGAGAGACCCAGTACTTC. This rearrangement joins TRBV3-1 to TRBJ2-5, with 14 bases lining up with TRBD2. The CDR3 spans 18 residues. CDR1 is LGHDT, CDR2 YNNKEL, per germline (reference sequence).

This chain joins TRBV27 and TRBJ2-5, with a weak D call TRBD1 (5 bases). The CDR3 runs to 15 residues. Germline loops: CDR1 MNHEY, CDR2 SMNVEV (reference sequence). Trimming left V 6 bases short and J 0 bases short, with 14 bases between. In DNA, the CDR3 is TGTGCCAGCAGCACACGGACATCGTACCAAGAGACCCAGTACTTC. Residues: CASSTRTSYQETQYF.

This chain links TRBV6-5 with TRBJ2-7, with TRBD1 matching over 9 bases. The CDR3 consists of 15 residues. V gave up 0 bases and J gave up 6 bases; unmatched junction bases: 6. The germline gives CDR1 MNHEY, CDR2 SVGAGI. CDR3 in amino acids: CASSYSGTGFREQYF. CDR3 bases: TGTGCCAGCAGTTACTCAGGGACAGGGTTTCGCGAGCAGTACTTC.

The V call is TRBV7-9, the J call TRBJ2-7; D remains unclear. Germline CDR1 SEHNR, CDR2 FQNEAQ (reference sequence). Between the trimmed V and J ends, which lost 3 bases and 6 bases, there was a span of 12 bases. The CDR3 extends over 13 amino acids. CDR3 protein: CASSFRTAFEQYF. CDR3 DNA: TGTGCCAGCAGCTTTCGGACGGCCTTCGAGCAGTACTTC. Variable domain in full (rest from reference TRBV7-9 and TRBJ2-7): DTGVSQNPRHKITKRGQNVTFRCDPISEHNRLYWYRQTLGQGPEFLTYFQNEAQLEKSRLLSDRFSAERPKGSFSTLEIQRTEQGDSAMYLCASSFRTAFEQYFGPGTRLTVT.

Many counts were recorded for this clonotype. The gene calls are TRBV7-7 and TRBJ2-5, with a tentative D call TRBD1 (5 bases). The germline CDR1 and CDR2 sequences are SSHAT and FNYEAQ (reference sequence). The CDR3 runs to 14 residues. V was pared by 0 bases and J by 4 bases, with 9 bases between. The CDR3 region is CASSLAVRGETQYF. CDR3 coding DNA: TGTGCCAGCAGCTTAGCGGTTAGGGGAGAGACCCAGTACTTC. The whole variable domain, filled in from reference TRBV7-7 and TRBJ2-5, reads GAGVSQSPRYKVTKRGQDVTLRCDPISSHATLYWYQQALGQGPEFLTYFNYEAQPDKSGLPSDRFSAERPEGSISTLTIQRTEQRDSAMYRCASSLAVRGETQYFGPGTRLLVL.